Listed below are T cell receptor beta chains from one sample, sequenced in a study of T-cell memory formation after mild COVID-19. TCRdb reprocessed the 5' RACE reads with MiXCR, giving one entry per CDR3 protein. The profile shows approximately 350,000 distinct CDR3 sequences, 25% to 30% of them singletons. Input material: PBMCs or a T cell subset sorted from them (not recorded which). These receptors all stem from an adult woman who had mild COVID-19 (a few samples of this study predate the infection). Cell type and time point are not known. CDR3s include the opening cysteine and the closing phenylalanine or tryptophan. D genes are given only for firm matches. Rows may omit the clone size; those that give it use once, few, many or a size class.

d_gene: -; v_gene: TRBV24-1; j_gene: TRBJ2-1; abundance: -; CDR3aa: CATASWRGLYNEQFF; CDR3nt: TGTGCCACCGCCTCTTGGCGGGGACTCTACAATGAGCAGTTCTTC
d_gene: -; v_gene: TRBV4-2; j_gene: TRBJ2-6; abundance: -; CDR3aa: CASSQDQGISGANVLTF; CDR3nt: TGTGCCAGCAGCCAGGATCAGGGTATTTCTGGGGCCAACGTCCTGACTTTC
d_gene: TRBD2; v_gene: TRBV12-3/TRBV12-4; j_gene: TRBJ2-7; abundance: -; CDR3aa: CASKGLAGVGEQYF; CDR3nt: TGTGCCAGCAAGGGACTAGCGGGAGTGGGCGAGCAGTACTTC
d_gene: TRBD1; v_gene: TRBV5-1; j_gene: TRBJ2-5; abundance: -; CDR3aa: CASSSDRGAETQYF; CDR3nt: TGCGCCAGCAGCTCCGACAGGGGAGCAGAGACCCAGTACTTC
d_gene: -; v_gene: TRBV12-3/TRBV12-4; j_gene: TRBJ2-1; abundance: many; CDR3aa: CASSLARSGNEQFF; CDR3nt: TGTGCCAGCAGTTTAGCGCGTTCAGGCAATGAGCAGTTCTTC
d_gene: TRBD2; v_gene: TRBV7-6; j_gene: TRBJ2-7; abundance: few; CDR3aa: CASSQSRAGGNYEQYF; CDR3nt: TGTGCCAGCAGCCAATCTCGAGCGGGGGGCAACTACGAGCAGTACTTC
d_gene: TRBD2; v_gene: TRBV12-3/TRBV12-4; j_gene: TRBJ2-3; abundance: -; CDR3aa: CASSLSSGRSDTQYF; CDR3nt: TGTGCCAGCAGTTTGAGTAGCGGGAGGTCCGATACGCAGTATTTT
d_gene: TRBD2; v_gene: TRBV30; j_gene: TRBJ2-1; abundance: -; CDR3aa: CAWSVRGGFDEQFF; CDR3nt: TGTGCCTGGAGTGTACGGGGGGGATTCGATGAGCAGTTCTTC
d_gene: -; v_gene: TRBV24-1; j_gene: TRBJ2-2; abundance: few; CDR3aa: CATSVGNGELFF; CDR3nt: TGTGCCACCAGTGTAGGGAACGGGGAGCTGTTTTTT
d_gene: TRBD2; v_gene: TRBV29-1; j_gene: TRBJ2-1; abundance: few; CDR3aa: CSVGPGLWTDNEQFF; CDR3nt: TGCAGCGTTGGGCCGGGACTATGGACTGACAATGAGCAGTTCTTC
d_gene: -; v_gene: TRBV11-2; j_gene: TRBJ2-3; abundance: -; CDR3aa: CASSLPITDTQYF; CDR3nt: TGTGCCAGCAGCTTGCCAATCACAGATACGCAGTATTTT
d_gene: TRBD1; v_gene: TRBV27; j_gene: TRBJ2-7; abundance: few; CDR3aa: CASSLSGTVYEQYF; CDR3nt: TGTGCCAGCAGTTTATCCGGGACAGTCTACGAGCAGTACTTC
d_gene: -; v_gene: TRBV20-1; j_gene: TRBJ1-1; abundance: -; CDR3aa: CSATRQRRTEAFF; CDR3nt: TGCAGTGCAACAAGACAGAGGAGGACTGAAGCTTTCTTT
d_gene: -; v_gene: TRBV24-1; j_gene: TRBJ2-5; abundance: few; CDR3aa: CATSDREETQYF; CDR3nt: TGTGCCACCAGTGATCGGGAAGAGACCCAGTACTTC
d_gene: TRBD1; v_gene: TRBV5-1; j_gene: TRBJ1-2; abundance: -; CDR3aa: CASSYRQGTYGYTF; CDR3nt: TGCGCCAGCAGCTATAGACAGGGGACCTATGGCTACACCTTC
d_gene: TRBD2; v_gene: TRBV7-2; j_gene: TRBJ2-1; abundance: -; CDR3aa: CASSLAGGTSGSEQFF; CDR3nt: TGTGCCAGCAGCTTAGCGGGGGGGACTAGCGGGAGTGAGCAGTTCTTC
d_gene: -; v_gene: TRBV9; j_gene: TRBJ2-5; abundance: -; CDR3aa: CASSVRVGETQYF; CDR3nt: TGTGCCAGCAGCGTACGGGTGGGAGAGACCCAGTACTTC
d_gene: TRBD1; v_gene: TRBV20-1; j_gene: TRBJ2-6; abundance: -; CDR3aa: CSAPGTGSSGANVLTF; CDR3nt: TGCAGTGCTCCCGGGACAGGGAGCTCTGGGGCCAACGTCCTGACTTTC
d_gene: -; v_gene: TRBV6-5; j_gene: TRBJ1-6; abundance: -; CDR3aa: CASSYGQGMGSPLHF; CDR3nt: TGTGCCAGCAGTTATGGTCAGGGTATGGGATCACCCCTCCACTTT
d_gene: -; v_gene: TRBV5-1; j_gene: TRBJ2-6; abundance: -; CDR3aa: CASSLAAFSSGANVLTF; CDR3nt: TGCGCCAGCAGCTTGGCCGCCTTTAGCTCTGGGGCCAACGTCCTGACTTTC
d_gene: TRBD2; v_gene: TRBV24-1; j_gene: TRBJ2-1; abundance: -; CDR3aa: CATSDGILAGHSDEQFF; CDR3nt: TGTGCCACCAGTGATGGGATTCTAGCGGGCCACTCGGATGAGCAGTTCTTC